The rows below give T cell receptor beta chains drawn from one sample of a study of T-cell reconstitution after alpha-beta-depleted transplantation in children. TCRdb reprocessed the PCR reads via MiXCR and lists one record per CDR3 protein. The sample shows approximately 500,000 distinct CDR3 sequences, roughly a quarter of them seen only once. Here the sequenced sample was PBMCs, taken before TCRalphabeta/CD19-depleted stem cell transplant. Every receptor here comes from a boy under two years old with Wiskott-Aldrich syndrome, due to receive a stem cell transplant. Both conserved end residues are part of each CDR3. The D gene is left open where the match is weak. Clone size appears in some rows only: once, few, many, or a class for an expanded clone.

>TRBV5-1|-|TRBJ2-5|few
CASSLGSWFSGYRQETQYF
TGCGCCAGCAGCTTGGGTTCCTGGTTTTCGGGCTACAGACAAGAGACCCAGTACTTC
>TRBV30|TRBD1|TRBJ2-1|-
CAWGDREHEQFF
TGTGCCTGGGGGGACAGGGAACATGAGCAGTTCTTC
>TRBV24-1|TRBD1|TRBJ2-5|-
CATSAGGDDLQETQYF
TGTGCCACCAGTGCAGGGGGAGACGATTTACAAGAGACCCAGTACTTC
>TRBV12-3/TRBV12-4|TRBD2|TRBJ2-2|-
CASSRSGRGTGELFF
TGTGCCAGCAGTCGGAGCGGGAGAGGGACCGGGGAGCTGTTTTTT
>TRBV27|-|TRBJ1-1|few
CASSFTGLGRTEAFF
TGTGCCAGCAGTTTCACAGGGCTTGGTCGAACTGAAGCTTTCTTT
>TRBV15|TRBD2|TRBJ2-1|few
CATSRGLAGRINEQFF
TGTGCCACCAGCAGAGGGCTAGCGGGAAGGATCAATGAGCAGTTCTTC
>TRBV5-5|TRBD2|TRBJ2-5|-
CASRYGLAGVETQYF
TGTGCCAGCAGATACGGCCTAGCGGGAGTAGAGACCCAGTACTTC
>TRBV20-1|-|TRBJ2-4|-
CSAIRQVENIQYF
TGCAGTGCTATTCGCCAGGTGGAAAACATTCAGTACTTC
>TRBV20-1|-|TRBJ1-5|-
CSAAQAYSNQPQHF
TGCAGTGCGGCGCAGGCTTATAGCAATCAGCCCCAGCATTTT
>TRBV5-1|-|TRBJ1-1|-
CASSLGSGMNTEAFF
TGCGCCAGCAGCTTGGGGTCGGGCATGAACACTGAAGCTTTCTTT
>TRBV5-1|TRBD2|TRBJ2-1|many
CASSLGLAGDNEQFF
TGCGCCAGCAGCTTGGGACTAGCGGGGGACAATGAGCAGTTCTTC
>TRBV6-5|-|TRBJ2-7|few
CASSYEASYEQYF
TGTGCCAGCAGTTACGAGGCGTCCTACGAGCAGTACTTC
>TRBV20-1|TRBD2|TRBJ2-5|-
CSARSKTGTSGATQYF
TGCAGTGCTAGATCGAAAACCGGGACTAGCGGGGCGACCCAGTACTTC
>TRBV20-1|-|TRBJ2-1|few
CSARMGSASYNEQFF
TGCAGTGCTAGAATGGGTTCGGCCTCCTACAATGAGCAGTTCTTC
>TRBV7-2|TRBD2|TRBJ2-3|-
CASSLGEGLVRAVTQYF
TGTGCCAGCAGCTTAGGAGAGGGACTAGTGAGAGCCGTTACGCAGTATTTT
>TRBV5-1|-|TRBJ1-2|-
CASSWGLDYGYTF
TGCGCCAGCAGCTGGGGACTTGATTATGGCTACACCTTC
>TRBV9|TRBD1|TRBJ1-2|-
CASSVAAGQGYGYTF
TGTGCCAGCAGCGTAGCCGCGGGACAGGGCTATGGCTACACCTTC
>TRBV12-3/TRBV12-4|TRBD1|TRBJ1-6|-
CASSLQGANSPLHF
TGTGCCAGCAGTCTACAGGGGGCGAATTCACCCCTCCACTTT
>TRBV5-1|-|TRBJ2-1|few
CASSKGQYNEQFF
TGCGCCAGCAGCAAAGGACAGTACAATGAGCAGTTCTTC
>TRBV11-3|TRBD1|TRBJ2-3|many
CASSRTGGTDTQYF
TGTGCCAGCAGCCGGACAGGGGGCACAGATACGCAGTATTTT
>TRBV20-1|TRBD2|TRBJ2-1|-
CSAPDLAGRFNEQFF
TGCAGTGCTCCGGATTTAGCGGGCCGGTTCAATGAGCAGTTCTTC
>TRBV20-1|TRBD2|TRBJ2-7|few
CSALSGGPHEQYF
TGCAGTGCTCTTAGCGGGGGGCCCCACGAGCAGTACTTC
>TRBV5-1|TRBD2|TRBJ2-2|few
CASSPTLAGGELFF
TGCGCCAGCAGCCCCACACTAGCGGGAGGAGAGCTGTTTTTT
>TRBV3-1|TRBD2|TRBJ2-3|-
CASSLGWTSGRDDTQYF
TGTGCCAGCAGCTTAGGTTGGACTAGCGGGAGGGATGATACGCAGTATTTT
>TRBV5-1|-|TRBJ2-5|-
CASAIPYQETQYF
TGCGCCAGCGCCATTCCGTACCAAGAGACCCAGTACTTC
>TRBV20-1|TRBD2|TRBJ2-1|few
CSALARGGGNYNEQFF
TGCAGTGCCCTCGCGCGTGGCGGGGGAAACTACAATGAGCAGTTCTTC
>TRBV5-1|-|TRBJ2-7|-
CASSLADASYEQYF
TGCGCCAGCAGCTTGGCGGACGCTTCCTACGAGCAGTACTTC
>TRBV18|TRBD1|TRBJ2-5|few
CASSSTGGYRETQYF
TGTGCCAGCTCCTCCACAGGGGGCTACCGAGAGACCCAGTACTTC
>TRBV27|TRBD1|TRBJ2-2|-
CASLRWTGDTGELFF
TGTGCCAGCTTAAGGTGGACAGGGGACACCGGGGAGCTGTTTTTT
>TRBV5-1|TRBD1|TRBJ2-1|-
CASSQQGGYNEQFF
TGCGCCAGCAGCCAACAGGGGGGATACAATGAGCAGTTCTTC
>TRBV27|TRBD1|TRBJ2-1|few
CASSIRQGGGRSYNEQFF
TGTGCCAGCAGTATTAGACAGGGGGGCGGTAGATCCTACAATGAGCAGTTCTTC
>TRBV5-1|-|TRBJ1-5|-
CASSLSGLGQPQHF
TGCGCCAGCAGCTTGTCGGGTCTCGGACAGCCCCAGCATTTT
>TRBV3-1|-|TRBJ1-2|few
CASSQDGGTYGYTF
TGTGCCAGCAGCCAAGATGGCGGTACCTATGGCTACACCTTC
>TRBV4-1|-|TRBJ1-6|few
CASTRDPPNSPLHF
TGCGCCAGCACGCGGGACCCACCGAATTCACCCCTCCACTTT
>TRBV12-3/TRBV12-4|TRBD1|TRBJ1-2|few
CASRPTGGNYGYTF
TGTGCCAGCAGACCCACAGGGGGGAACTATGGCTACACCTTC
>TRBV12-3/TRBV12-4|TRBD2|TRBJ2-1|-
CASSSPRGGGNEQFF
TGTGCCAGCAGTTCCCCTCGTGGGGGGGGGAATGAGCAGTTCTTC
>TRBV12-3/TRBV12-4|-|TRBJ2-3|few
CASSLSVTDTQYF
TGTGCCAGCAGTTTAAGCGTTACAGATACGCAGTATTTT
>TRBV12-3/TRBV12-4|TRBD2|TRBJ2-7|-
CASRRGRDVDEQYF
TGTGCCAGCCGTCGGGGGAGGGATGTCGACGAGCAGTACTTC
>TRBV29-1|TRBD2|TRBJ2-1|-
CSVGMSGRYNEQFF
TGCAGCGTTGGTATGAGCGGGAGGTACAATGAGCAGTTCTTC
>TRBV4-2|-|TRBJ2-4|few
CASSQDTAKNIQYF
TGTGCCAGCAGCCAAGATACAGCCAAAAACATTCAGTACTTC
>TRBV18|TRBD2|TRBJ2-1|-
CASSPPYQRERGEQFF
TGTGCCAGCTCACCACCGTATCAGCGGGAGCGTGGTGAGCAGTTCTTC
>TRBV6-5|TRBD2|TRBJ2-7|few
CASSYAETSDYEQYF
TGTGCCAGCAGTTACGCTGAGACTAGCGACTACGAGCAGTACTTC
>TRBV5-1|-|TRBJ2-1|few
CASSLFGTPNEQFF
TGCGCCAGCAGCCTGTTCGGGACCCCCAATGAGCAGTTCTTC
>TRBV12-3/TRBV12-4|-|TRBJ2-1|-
CASSLGGSYTEQFF
TGTGCCAGCAGTTTAGGGGGCTCCTACACTGAGCAGTTCTTC
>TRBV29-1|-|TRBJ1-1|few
CSVEGTSTEAFF
TGCAGCGTTGAAGGGACGTCCACTGAAGCTTTCTTT
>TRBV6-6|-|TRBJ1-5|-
CASSFNRDQPQHF
TGTGCCAGCAGTTTTAATCGCGATCAGCCCCAGCATTTT
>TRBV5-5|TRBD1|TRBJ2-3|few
CASSSLTGPQYF
TGTGCCAGCAGCTCACTGACAGGGCCGCAGTATTTT
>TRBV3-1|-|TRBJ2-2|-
CASSPMNTGELFF
TGTGCCAGCAGCCCCATGAACACCGGGGAGCTGTTTTTT
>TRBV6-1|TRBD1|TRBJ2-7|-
CASSVTWDRAHEQYF
TGTGCCAGCAGTGTTACGTGGGACAGGGCCCACGAGCAGTACTTC
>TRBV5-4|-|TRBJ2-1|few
CASSLFAEGQFF
TGTGCCAGCAGCTTGTTCGCCGAGGGGCAGTTCTTC